This T cell receptor (beta chain) was documented in a study of T cells in Graves' hyperthyroidism and ophthalmopathy. General study findings and limits: Blood also carried most thyroid clonotypes expanded above 0.001.

This clonotype was picked up a small number of times. Its matching antigen is unknown. Template material for amplifying TCR beta CDR3 regions consisted of RNA transcripts. TCR CDR3 underwent first-round RT-PCR with the HTBI primer set. One entry per CDR3 protein, called by TCRdb with MiXCR from the multiplex PCR reads. Of about 590,000 distinct CDR3 sequences listed, 15% to 18% are singletons. The CDR3 sequence is 14 residues long. Germline CDR1 is SEHNR and CDR2 is FQNEAQ (reference sequence). Trimming took off 4 bases at V and 6 bases at J, with 12 bases between the two ends. Hyperthyroidism patients were newly diagnosed, had disease duration under 2 months, and were aged 18 to 65 years.

Sequenced input: blood. The clonotype comes from a woman aged 25-40 years with Graves' hyperthyroidism. V gene TRBV7-9 combines with J gene TRBJ2-2; D is ambiguous. CDR3 sequence (DNA): TGTGCCAGCAGCTCCCAACTTTTATCCGGGGAGCTGTTTTTT. Amino acid sequence: CASSSQLLSGELFF.